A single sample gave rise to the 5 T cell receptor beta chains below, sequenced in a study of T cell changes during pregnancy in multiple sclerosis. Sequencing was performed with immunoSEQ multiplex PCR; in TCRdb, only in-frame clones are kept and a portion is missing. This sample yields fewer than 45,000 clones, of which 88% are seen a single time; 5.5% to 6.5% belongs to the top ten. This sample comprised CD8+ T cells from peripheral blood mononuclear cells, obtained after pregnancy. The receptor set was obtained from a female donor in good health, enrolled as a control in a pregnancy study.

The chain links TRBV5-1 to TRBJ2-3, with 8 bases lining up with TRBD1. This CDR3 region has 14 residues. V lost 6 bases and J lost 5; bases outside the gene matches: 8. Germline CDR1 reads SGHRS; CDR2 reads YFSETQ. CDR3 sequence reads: CASNSDREIDTQYF. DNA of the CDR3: TGCGCCAGCAACTCGGACAGGGAGATAGATACGCAGTATTTT.

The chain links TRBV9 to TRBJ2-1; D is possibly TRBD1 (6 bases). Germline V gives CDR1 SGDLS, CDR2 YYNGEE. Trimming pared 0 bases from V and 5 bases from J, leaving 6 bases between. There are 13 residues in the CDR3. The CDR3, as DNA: TGTGCCAGCAGCGTAGAGGGGGACAATGAGCAGTTCTTC. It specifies CASSVEGDNEQFF.

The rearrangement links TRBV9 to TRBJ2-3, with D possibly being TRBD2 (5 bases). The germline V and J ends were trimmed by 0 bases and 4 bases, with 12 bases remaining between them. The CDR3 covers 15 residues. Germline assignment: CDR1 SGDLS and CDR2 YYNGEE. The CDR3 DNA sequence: TGTGCCAGCAGCGTAGAAGGGAGTTGGGCAGATACGCAGTATTTT. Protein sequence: CASSVEGSWADTQYF.

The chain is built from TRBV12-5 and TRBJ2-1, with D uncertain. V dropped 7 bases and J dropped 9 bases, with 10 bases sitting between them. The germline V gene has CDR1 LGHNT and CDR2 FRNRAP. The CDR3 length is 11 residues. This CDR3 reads CASEPNSEQFF. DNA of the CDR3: TGTGCTAGTGAACCCAACAGTGAGCAGTTCTTC.

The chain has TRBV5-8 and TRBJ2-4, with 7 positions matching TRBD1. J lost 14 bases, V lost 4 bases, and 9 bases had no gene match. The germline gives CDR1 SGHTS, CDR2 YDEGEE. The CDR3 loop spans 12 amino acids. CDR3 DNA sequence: TGTGCCAGCAGCCACAATCCCACAGGGGAGTACTTC. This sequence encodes CASSHNPTGEYF.